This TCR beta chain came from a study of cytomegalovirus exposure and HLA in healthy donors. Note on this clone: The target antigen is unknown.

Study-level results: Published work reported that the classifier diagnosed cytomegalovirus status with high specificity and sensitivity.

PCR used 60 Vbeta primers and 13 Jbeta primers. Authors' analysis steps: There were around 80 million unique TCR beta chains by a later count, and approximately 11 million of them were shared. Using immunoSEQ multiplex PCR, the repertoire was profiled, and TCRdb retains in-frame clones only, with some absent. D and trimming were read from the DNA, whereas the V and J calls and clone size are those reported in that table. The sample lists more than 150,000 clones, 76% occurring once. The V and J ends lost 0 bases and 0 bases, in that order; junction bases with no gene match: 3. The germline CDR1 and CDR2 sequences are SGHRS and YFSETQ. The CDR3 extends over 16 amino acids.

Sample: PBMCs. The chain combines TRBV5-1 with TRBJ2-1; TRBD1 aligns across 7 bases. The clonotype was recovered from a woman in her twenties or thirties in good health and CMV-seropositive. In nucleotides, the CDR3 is TGCGCCAGCAGCTTGGCAGGGGACAGCTCCTACAATGAGCAGTTCTTC. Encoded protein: CASSLAGDSSYNEQFF.